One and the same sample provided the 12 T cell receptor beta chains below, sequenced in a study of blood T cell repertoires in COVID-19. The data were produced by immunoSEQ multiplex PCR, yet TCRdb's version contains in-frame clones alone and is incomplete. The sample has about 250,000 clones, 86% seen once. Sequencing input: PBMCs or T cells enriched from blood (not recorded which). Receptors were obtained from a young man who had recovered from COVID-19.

CDR3 sequence reads: CASSSIAGGPPGELFF. As DNA, the CDR3 is TGTGCCAGCAGCTCGATAGCGGGGGGGCCGCCCGGGGAGCTGTTTTTT. J is TRBJ2-2 and V is TRBV7-9, with TRBD2 matching over 11 bases. CDR1 SEHNR and CDR2 FQNEAQ come from the germline V gene (reference sequence). V shed 4 bases, J shed 6 bases, and the junction held 7 bases outside the gene matches. The CDR3 runs 16 residues.

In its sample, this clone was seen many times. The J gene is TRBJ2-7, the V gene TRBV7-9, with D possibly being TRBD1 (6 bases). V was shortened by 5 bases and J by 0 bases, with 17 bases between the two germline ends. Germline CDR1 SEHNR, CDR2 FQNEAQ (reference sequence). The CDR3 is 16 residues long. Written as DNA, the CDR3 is TGTGCCAGCAGCCAAAGGGACACCTCTTCCTCCTACGAGCAGTACTTC. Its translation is CASSQRDTSSSYEQYF. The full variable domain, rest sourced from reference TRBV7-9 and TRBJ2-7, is DTGVSQNPRHKITKRGQNVTFRCDPISEHNRLYWYRQTLGQGPEFLTYFQNEAQLEKSRLLSDRFSAERPKGSFSTLEIQRTEQGDSAMYLCASSQRDTSSSYEQYFGPGTRLTVT.

CDR3 DNA: TGTGCCAGCAGCAGACCTACAGGGGGCGACCGGAGTGAGCAGTTCTTC. It encodes CASSRPTGGDRSEQFF. The gene calls are TRBV7-8 and TRBJ2-1, with 9 bases fitting TRBD1. With 5 bases clipped from V and 9 bases from J, the junction kept 14 bases outside the gene matches. The CDR3 has 16 amino acids. CDR1 SGHVS and CDR2 FQNEAQ come from the germline V gene.

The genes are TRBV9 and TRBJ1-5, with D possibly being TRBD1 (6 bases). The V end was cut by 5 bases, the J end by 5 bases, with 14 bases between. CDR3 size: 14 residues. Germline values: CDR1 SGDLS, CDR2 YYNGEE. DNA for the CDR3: TGTGCCAGCAGGCTTGGGACACGCTATCAGCCCCAGCATTTT. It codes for CASRLGTRYQPQHF.

DNA for the CDR3: TGCGCCAGCAGCCCTGGACAGGGGGGGGCTGGCACTGAAGCTTTCTTT. Translation gives CASSPGQGGAGTEAFF. The chain links TRBV5-1 to TRBJ1-1, with 10 bases that match TRBD1. The germline CDR1 and CDR2 sequences are SGHRS and YFSETQ. V lost 4 bases, J lost 4 bases, and 10 bases stayed unmatched. The CDR3 spans 16 residues. The full variable domain, completed using reference TRBV5-1 and TRBJ1-1, is KAGVTQTPRYLIKTRGQQVTLSCSPISGHRSVSWYQQTPGQGLQFLFEYFSETQRNKGNFPGRFSGRQFSNSRSEMNVSTLELGDSALYLCASSPGQGGAGTEAFFGQGTRLTVV.

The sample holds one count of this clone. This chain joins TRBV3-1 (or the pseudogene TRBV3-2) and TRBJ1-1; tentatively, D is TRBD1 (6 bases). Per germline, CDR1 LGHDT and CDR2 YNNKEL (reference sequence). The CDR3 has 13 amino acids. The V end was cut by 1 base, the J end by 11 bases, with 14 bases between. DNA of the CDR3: TGTGCCAGCAGCCAAGCAGGGGAATCGGGGGCTTTCTTT. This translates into CASSQAGESGAFF.

The DNA for the CDR3 is TGTGCCAGCAGTTTAATGGGACAGGGGGCCACTGAAGCTTTCTTT. This sequence encodes CASSLMGQGATEAFF. This chain uses TRBV27 with TRBJ1-1, with 12 bases matching TRBD1. The CDR3 is made up of 15 amino acids. Germline values: CDR1 MNHEY, CDR2 SMNVEV (reference sequence). V lost 2 bases, J lost 4 bases, and 2 bases stayed unmatched.

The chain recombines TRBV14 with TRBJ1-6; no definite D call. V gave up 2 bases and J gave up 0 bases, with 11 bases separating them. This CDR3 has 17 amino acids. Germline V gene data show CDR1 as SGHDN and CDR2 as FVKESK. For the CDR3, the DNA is TGTGCCAGCAGCCAACCGCTCGGTAGCTCCTATAATTCACCCCTCCACTTT. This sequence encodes CASSQPLGSSYNSPLHF. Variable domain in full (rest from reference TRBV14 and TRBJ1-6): EAGVTQFPSHSVIEKGQTVTLRCDPISGHDNLYWYRRVMGKEIKFLLHFVKESKQDESGMPNNRFLAERTGGTYSTLKVQPAELEDSGVYFCASSQPLGSSYNSPLHFGNGTRLTVT.

CDR3 protein: CASSLYYTGELFF. DNA of the CDR3: TGTGCCAGCAGCTTATATTACACCGGGGAGCTGTTTTTT. V and J are TRBV11-1 and TRBJ2-2; no clear D. The CDR3 runs 13 residues. V lost 2 bases and J lost 3, with 4 bases in between. Germline assignment: CDR1 SGHAT and CDR2 FQDESV (reference sequence).

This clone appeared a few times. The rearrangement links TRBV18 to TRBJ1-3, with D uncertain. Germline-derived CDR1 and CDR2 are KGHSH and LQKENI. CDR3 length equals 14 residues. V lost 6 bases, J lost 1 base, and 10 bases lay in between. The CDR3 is CASSIRRSGNTIYF. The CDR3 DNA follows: TGTGCCAGCTCTATAAGGAGGTCTGGAAACACCATATATTTT.

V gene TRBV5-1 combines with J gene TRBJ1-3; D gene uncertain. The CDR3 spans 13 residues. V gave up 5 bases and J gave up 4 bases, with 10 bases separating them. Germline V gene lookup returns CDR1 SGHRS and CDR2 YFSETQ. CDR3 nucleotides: TGCGCCAGCAGGGACTCTAGGGGAAACACCATATATTTT. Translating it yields CASRDSRGNTIYF.

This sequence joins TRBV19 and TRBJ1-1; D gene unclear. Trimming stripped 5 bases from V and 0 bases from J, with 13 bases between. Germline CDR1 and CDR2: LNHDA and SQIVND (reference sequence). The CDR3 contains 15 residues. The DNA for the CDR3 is TGTGCCAGTAGTGTGAGGGCCGGCATGAACACTGAAGCTTTCTTT. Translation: CASSVRAGMNTEAFF.